This T cell receptor beta chain was documented in a study of cytomegalovirus exposure and HLA in healthy donors. Study-level findings and limits: An analysis done earlier found most TCR beta V segments productive about 87% or about 30% of the time.

Germline lookup yields CDR1 LGHNA and CDR2 YSLEER. With 0 bases clipped from V and 4 bases from J, the junction kept 12 bases outside the gene matches. This CDR3 region has 19 residues. PCR primers comprised 60 Vbeta and 13 Jbeta primers. The method was immunoSEQ multiplex PCR; TCRdb's version includes in-frame clones alone and lacks a portion of them. The data hold about 140,000 clones, with around 90% observed a single time. Points on this clone: Its antigen is not known.

The receptor's source is a woman aged 40 to 50 in good health and CMV-seronegative. J is TRBJ2-1 and V is TRBV4-3, with 10 bases fitting TRBD2. Material for sequencing was PBMCs. The CDR3 coding sequence is TGCGCCAGCAGCCAAGATCGAGTCATGGGACTAGCGCGTTACAATGAGCAGTTCTTC. It yields the protein CASSQDRVMGLARYNEQFF.